Each of the 20 T cell receptor beta chains below was sequenced from the same sample in a study. One entry per CDR3 protein, called by TCRdb with MiXCR from the RT-PCR reads. Here the sample spans about 700,000 distinct CDR3 sequences, 11% to 15% being singletons. The sequencing input was memory CD4+ T cells from blood. The receptors derive from a female donor in good health, serving as a healthy control.

The gene calls are TRBV5-4 and TRBJ2-3; 8 nucleotides line up with TRBD2. V lost 2 bases, J lost 1 base, and 9 bases stayed unmatched. Germline CDR1 SGHNT, CDR2 YYREEE (reference sequence). The CDR3 is made up of 17 amino acids. The CDR3 protein is CASSFDPGGPRTDTQYF. The CDR3 DNA reads TGTGCCAGCAGCTTTGACCCGGGAGGGCCCCGCACAGATACGCAGTATTTT.

The chain uses TRBV12-3 or TRBV12-4 and TRBJ1-1; D unresolved. The V end was cut by 1 base, the J end by 6 bases, with 15 bases between. The CDR3 runs 15 residues. The CDR3 DNA follows: TGTGCCAGCAGTTTAGATTTCTGGCAGATGCCTGAAGCTTTCTTT. This translates into CASSLDFWQMPEAFF.

This clonotype occurred a few times. The junction departs from germline at one end; a sequencing error may be responsible. The V gene is TRBV27, the J gene TRBJ2-7; D is perhaps TRBD1 or TRBD2 (5 bases each). This CDR3 region has 11 residues. CDR1 is MNHEY, CDR2 SMNVEV, per germline (reference sequence). The CDR3 region is CASSRRDLSHF. CDR3 bases: TGTGCCAGCAGCCGCCGGGACCTAAGCCACTTC.

This chain uses TRBV29-1 with TRBJ1-1; possible D gene TRBD1, 5 bases. Germline assignment: CDR1 SQVTM and CDR2 ANQGSEA. The length of the CDR3 is 13 residues. The V end was cut by 7 bases, the J end by 4 bases, with 16 bases between. The CDR3 DNA is TGCAGCGGCGGGTCAAGGGGTGGCACTGAAGCTTTCTTT. It translates to CSGGSRGGTEAFF.

The rearrangement joins TRBV20-1 to TRBJ2-7, with TRBD2 as a possible D gene (6 bases). Germline V gene sequence: CDR1 DFQATT, CDR2 SNEGSKA (reference sequence). The germline V and J ends were trimmed by 6 bases and 4 bases, with 16 bases remaining between them. CDR3 length: 13 residues. CDR3 region: CSAPRGFGYEQYF. The CDR3 nucleotides are TGCAGTGCCCCTCGGGGGTTCGGTTACGAGCAGTACTTC.

Of note for this clonotype: A much larger clone sits a single nucleotide away, making a read error possible. The rearrangement joins TRBV3-1 to TRBJ1-5, with D uncertain. Germline V CDR1 and CDR2: LGHDT, YNNKEL (reference sequence). Trimming stripped 2 bases from V and 7 bases from J, with 12 bases between. The CDR3 consists of 14 residues. The CDR3 loop reads CASSQPLRDQPQHF. The DNA for the CDR3 is TGTGCCAGCAGCCAACCCTTGAGAGACCAGCCCCAGCATTTT. Full variable domain (missing parts from reference TRBV3-1 and TRBJ1-5): DTAVSQTPKYLVTQMGNDKSIKCEQNLGHDTMYWYKQDSKKFLKIMFSYNNKELIINETVPNRFSPKSPDKAHLNLHINSLELGDSAVYFCASSQPLRDQPQHFGDGTRLSIL.

The table lists this clonotype with a few counts. The rearrangement links TRBV6-2 or TRBV6-3 to TRBJ2-5, with 13 bases aligning to TRBD2. In germline, CDR1 is MNHEY, CDR2 SVGEGT. The CDR3 loop spans 15 amino acids. V lost 8 bases, J lost 8 bases, and 11 bases stayed unmatched. The CDR3 loop reads CASGDGLAGAHTQYF. CDR3 DNA: TGTGCCAGCGGAGATGGACTAGCGGGGGCACATACCCAGTACTTC.

This clonotype was observed at least ten times. V usage is TRBV5-1 and J usage is TRBJ1-5; D unresolved. Germline V gene sequence: CDR1 SGHRS, CDR2 YFSETQ. There are 15 residues in the CDR3. The V gene lost 0 bases and the J gene lost 0 bases, with 7 bases spanning the gap. Written as DNA, the CDR3 is TGCGCCAGCAGCTTGGGAACTTCTAGCAATCAGCCCCAGCATTTT. It codes for CASSLGTSSNQPQHF.

This sequence joins TRBV20-1 and TRBJ2-1, with 7 nucleotides matching TRBD2. Germline-derived CDR1 and CDR2 are DFQATT and SNEGSKA (reference sequence). With V trimmed by 6 bases and J by 0 bases, 5 bases remained unmatched. The CDR3 covers 14 residues. The CDR3 sequence is CSAIERDSYNEQFF. CDR3 DNA: TGCAGTGCGATCGAGCGGGACTCCTACAATGAGCAGTTCTTC.

This clonotype was seen at least ten times. The V gene is TRBV20-1, the J gene TRBJ2-7, with 8 bases matching TRBD2. The CDR3 is made up of 15 amino acids. Germline V gene lookup returns CDR1 DFQATT and CDR2 SNEGSKA (reference sequence). V lost 6 bases and J lost 3; bases outside the gene matches: 13. The CDR3, as DNA: TGCAGTGCAATCGACCCGCGCGGGAGGTACTACGAGCAGTACTTC. Translated, it gives CSAIDPRGRYYEQYF.

A single count supports this clonotype. The missing conserved phenylalanine or tryptophan at the end of this CDR3 makes a read error likely. The chain is built from TRBV7-2 and TRBJ2-1; 12 bases match TRBD2. Losses at the gene ends were 5 bases for V and 1 base for J; bases not matched to a gene: 3. From germline, CDR1 is SGHTA and CDR2 FQGNSA. The CDR3 is 16 residues long. CDR3 sequence reads: CASSRGTSGSYNEQFY. As DNA, the CDR3 is TGTGCCAGCAGCCGAGGGACTAGCGGGTCCTACAATGAGCAGTTCTAC.

There are many counts of this clonotype. The J gene is TRBJ2-1, the V gene TRBV6-5; D call uncertain. The CDR3 covers 11 residues. The V end lost 6 bases, the J end lost 5 bases, and 5 bases lay between the germline ends. Germline-derived CDR1 and CDR2 are MNHEY and SVGAGI. The CDR3: CASRTHNEQFF. The CDR3 region has the DNA TGTGCCAGCAGGACCCACAATGAGCAGTTCTTC.

This chain uses TRBV11-2 with TRBJ2-7; D is possibly TRBD2 (5 bases). V lost 3 bases to trimming and J lost 5 bases, with 11 bases between them. Germline CDR1 reads SGHAT; CDR2 reads FQNNGV. CDR3 length equals 13 residues. CDR3 in DNA: TGTGCCAGCAGCTTTGGGCTAGCCCACGAGCAGTACTTC. Residues: CASSFGLAHEQYF.

This clonotype has a count of ten or more. V gene TRBV7-3 combines with J gene TRBJ2-1; 14 nucleotides line up with TRBD2. The CDR3 totals 15 residues. Germline values: CDR1 SGHTA, CDR2 FQGTGA. V lost 5 bases, J lost 7 bases, and 4 bases stayed unmatched. In nucleotides, the CDR3 is TGTGCCAGCAGCCCTGGGACTAGCGGGAGTAATGAGCAGTTCTTC. Protein sequence: CASSPGTSGSNEQFF.

This clonotype was recorded a few times. The gene calls are TRBV7-9 and TRBJ1-5, with D maybe TRBD1 (5 bases). The germline V and J ends were trimmed by 5 bases and 9 bases, with 11 bases remaining between them. The CDR3 runs to 12 residues. From germline, CDR1 is SEHNR and CDR2 FQNEAQ (reference sequence). Here the CDR3 DNA reads TGTGCCAGCAGCCCACGGGACGGGCCCCAGCATTTT. Translation: CASSPRDGPQHF.

Many counts were recorded for this clonotype. This sequence joins TRBV7-9 and TRBJ2-5, with D possibly called TRBD1 or TRBD2 (5 bases each). Germline-derived CDR1 and CDR2 are SEHNR and FQNEAQ (reference sequence). V was shortened by 5 bases and J by 1 base, with 11 bases between the two germline ends. CDR3 length: 14 amino acids. The CDR3 DNA follows: TGTGCCAGCAGCCCTTGGGACGGCCAAGAGACCCAGTACTTC. As protein: CASSPWDGQETQYF.

The chain is built from TRBV15 and TRBJ2-5; D may be TRBD1 or TRBD2 (5 bases each). Germline V gives CDR1 LNHNV, CDR2 YYDKDF (reference sequence). CDR3 size: 13 residues. The V end was cut by 1 base, the J end by 7 bases, with 10 bases between. The CDR3 here is CATSRGDVGTQYF. The CDR3 DNA reads as TGTGCCACCAGCAGAGGGGACGTGGGGACCCAGTACTTC.

This clonotype has more than one count but fewer than ten. V and J are TRBV7-9 and TRBJ2-7, with TRBD2 matching 8 bases. Germline CDR1 SEHNR, CDR2 FQNEAQ (reference sequence). The CDR3 covers 13 residues. V was pared by 1 base and J by 4 bases, with 0 bases of the junction left unmatched. CDR3 in amino acids: CASSLEREYEQYF. The CDR3 nucleotides read TGTGCCAGCAGCTTAGAGCGGGAGTACGAGCAGTACTTC.

A few counts support this clonotype. This chain links TRBV29-1 with TRBJ2-1; D remains ambiguous. CDR3 length equals 11 residues. Per the germline V gene, CDR1 is SQVTM and CDR2 is ANQGSEA. The germline V and J ends were trimmed by 7 bases and 4 bases, with 8 bases remaining between them. The CDR3, as DNA: TGCAGCGGGCAGGAATACAATGAGCAGTTCTTC. Protein sequence: CSGQEYNEQFF.

This clonotype was counted at least ten times. V and J are TRBV7-9 and TRBJ2-1; D may correspond to TRBD1 or TRBD2 (6 bases each). The CDR3 is made up of 16 amino acids. Trimming took 0 bases from V and 1 from J, leaving 10 bases between them. Per germline, CDR1 SEHNR and CDR2 FQNEAQ (reference sequence). CDR3 sequence: CASSLALGGSYNEQFF. The CDR3 coding sequence is TGTGCCAGCAGCTTAGCGCTAGGGGGGTCCTACAATGAGCAGTTCTTC.